This T cell receptor (beta chain) stems from a study of CD8+CD57+ T cells in acquired aplastic anemia. Overall study: Sorted CD4+ and CD8+ cell DNA averaged roughly 3.2 ug.

The V gene's germline CDR1 is DFQATT and CDR2 SNEGSKA (reference sequence). The V gene end was trimmed by 7 bases and the J gene end by 2 bases; junction bases not matched to a gene: 3. The CDR3 extends over 12 amino acids. This clonotype was picked up a small number of times. As yet, its antigen is unknown. All sequencing subjects had displayed CD8+CD57+ cell expansion on flow cytometry. Severe acquired aplastic anemia affected all patients. Using genomic DNA as the template, TCR beta VDJ and CDR3 profiling was carried out. TCRdb fed the reads into MiXCR, producing one record per CDR3 protein. The profile covers about 160,000 distinct CDR3 sequences, with more than 40% appearing a single time and more than 30% taken by the ten largest. The study's findings and limits: Both patients and controls carried the same twenty-nine CD8+ CDR3 sequences.

Source material: sorted CD4+, CD8+, or CD8+CD57+ T cells (not recorded which) from PBMCs. This clonotype originated in a human donor with aplastic anemia. This sequence joins TRBV20-1 and TRBJ1-1, with 8 positions matching TRBD1. The CDR3: CSVGTGNTEAFF. CDR3 nucleotides: TGCAGTGTTGGGACAGGTAACACTGAAGCTTTCTTT.